This TCR beta chain was recovered during a study of kidney transplant recipient with SARS-CoV-2 infection. TCRdb re-called the reads with MiXCR, one entry per CDR3 protein. The sample lists roughly 230,000 distinct CDR3 sequences; more than 25% were seen once. Germline values: CDR1 SQVTM, CDR2 ANQGSEA. This CDR3 is 10 amino acids long. This clonotype was seen repeatedly, ten times or more. The V call is TRBV29-1, the J call TRBJ2-5; a weak D match, TRBD1 (5 bases). Here the sequenced sample was a blood sample, taken at baseline and on approximately day 120 from a kidney transplant recipient. The clonotype originates from a young adult male patient who had COVID-19 and was a kidney transplant recipient. These T cells may partly come from the graft donor. This CDR3 is CTDPGETQYF. CDR3 DNA sequence: TGCACAGACCCAGGGGAGACCCAGTACTTC.